This T cell receptor beta chain was identified during a study of CD8 T cells in Susac syndrome. The CDR3 totals 14 residues. CDR1 and CDR2 from the germline V gene are MNHNY and SVGAGI (reference sequence). Trimming took off 2 bases at V and 3 bases at J, with 11 bases between the two ends. Reverse transcription of roughly 0.45 to 1 ug RNA was carried out with random hexamers. MiXCR was run by TCRdb on the immunoSEQ multiplex PCR reads, yielding one entry per CDR3 protein. This repertoire shows some 190,000 distinct CDR3 sequences, 85% to 95% found once; its top ten account for about 0.094%. Sequenced material: CD4+ T cells from PBMCs. The genes are TRBV6-6 and TRBJ2-7, with D perhaps being TRBD1 or TRBD2 (5 bases each). The source is a human donor in good health. The CDR3 nucleotides are TGTGCCAGCAGTTACCTAGCAGGGAACTACGAGCAGTACTTC. It codes for CASSYLAGNYEQYF.